This T cell receptor beta chain originates from a study of patients and donors after allogeneic stem cell transplantation. Germline trimming cut 4 bases from V and 2 bases from J; bases unmatched to any gene: 7. This CDR3 region has 16 residues. Germline V gene lookup returns CDR1 SGHVS and CDR2 FQNEAQ. TCRdb analysed the RT-PCR reads with MiXCR anew, one entry per CDR3 protein. The table includes 9,000 to 10,000 distinct CDR3 sequences, about 6.2% detected once. The receptor was isolated from a human donor who was either an allogeneic HSCT recipient or a stem cell or donor lymphocyte infusion donor (not recorded which). It is not recorded whose cells these are; they may come from a transplant donor. The specimen sequenced was blood, either unsorted or a sorted T cell fraction (not recorded which). The chain couples TRBV7-8 to TRBJ1-4, with 7 bases fitting TRBD1. The CDR3 coding sequence is TGTGCCAGCAGCTGGGGACAGAGGGGGACTAATGAAAAACTGTTTTTT. This translates into CASSWGQRGTNEKLFF.